The 14 T cell receptor beta chains presented below share a single source sample, sequenced in a study of shared clonotypes between healthy human individuals. Data came from immunoSEQ multiplex PCR; TCRdb stores just in-frame clones and leaves some out. Of roughly 500,000 clones in the sample, almost 80% were seen once. The specimen sequenced was PBMCs. These receptors originate from a woman aged 40-49 years in good health. Some clones in this sample may be carry-over from other donors' samples.

This chain connects TRBV7-2 to TRBJ2-4, with a possible D match to TRBD1 (6 bases). V lost 2 bases and J lost 3, with 14 bases in between. Germline V gives CDR1 SGHTA, CDR2 FQGNSA. This CDR3 has 16 amino acids. In nucleotides, the CDR3 is TGTGCCAGCAGCTTAAATGGGGGCGCTGTCAAAAACATTCAGTACTTC. Its translation: CASSLNGGAVKNIQYF.

This chain links TRBV7-9 with TRBJ2-3; 14 bases are a match to TRBD2. Germline trimming cut 5 bases from V and 5 bases from J; bases unmatched to any gene: 6. CDR1 SEHNR and CDR2 FQNEAQ come from the germline V gene (reference sequence). The CDR3 runs to 16 residues. The DNA for the CDR3 is TGTGCCAGCAGCGCGGGGACTAGCGGGGGAGGAGATACGCAGTATTTT. Translated: CASSAGTSGGGDTQYF.

The J gene is TRBJ2-1, the V gene TRBV28; 10 bases match TRBD2. V was pared by 5 bases and J by 3 bases, with 7 bases of the junction left unmatched. The CDR3 covers 16 residues. Germline V gene lookup returns CDR1 MDHEN and CDR2 SYDVKM. CDR3 bases: TGTGCCAGCAGTCCCCAAGGGACTAGCGACTACAATGAGCAGTTCTTC. The encoded protein is CASSPQGTSDYNEQFF.

V and J are TRBV7-9 and TRBJ2-1; D ambiguous. Trimming removed 3 bases at V and 5 bases at J, with 5 bases between. Germline-derived CDR1 and CDR2 are SEHNR and FQNEAQ (reference sequence). This CDR3 comprises 12 residues. The CDR3 loop reads CASSFADNEQFF. The CDR3 DNA follows: TGTGCCAGCAGCTTCGCTGACAATGAGCAGTTCTTC.

V usage is TRBV5-1 and J usage is TRBJ2-5; 7 bases match TRBD2. CDR3 size: 18 residues. With 0 bases clipped from V and 3 bases from J, the junction kept 14 bases outside the gene matches. Germline CDR1 and CDR2: SGHRS and YFSETQ. CDR3 amino acids: CASSLGPVTGGSEETQYF. CDR3 in DNA: TGCGCCAGCAGCTTGGGGCCGGTGACGGGAGGCTCGGAAGAGACCCAGTACTTC.

This clone was seen more than once but under ten times. The chain carries TRBV5-1 and TRBJ2-1; TRBD2 matches at 8 bases. Germline CDR1 is SGHRS and CDR2 is YFSETQ. CDR3 length: 16 residues. J lost 3 bases, V lost 4 bases, and 9 bases had no gene match. CDR3 nucleotide sequence: TGCGCCAGCAGCGCGGGGGGAGGCTGGGGCTACAATGAGCAGTTCTTC. This sequence encodes CASSAGGGWGYNEQFF.

This chain uses TRBV7-8 with TRBJ2-7; perhaps D is TRBD1 or TRBD2 (5 bases each). This CDR3 has 14 residues. V was shortened by 0 bases and J by 1 base, with 7 bases between the two germline ends. From germline, CDR1 is SGHVS and CDR2 FQNEAQ. CDR3 region: CASSLAGVSYEQYF. The CDR3 DNA is TGTGCCAGCAGCTTAGCGGGGGTGTCCTACGAGCAGTACTTC.

This rearrangement joins TRBV21-1 to TRBJ2-5; TRBD2, the table's D call, lacks a check against the DNA. TRBV21-1 is tagged as a pseudogene. The CDR3 length is 15 residues. As DNA, the CDR3 is TGTGCCAGCAGCCGACTAGCGGGAGATATGGAGACCCAGTACTTC. This codes for CASSRLAGDMETQYF.

A few counts support this clone. The rearrangement links TRBV2 to TRBJ2-2, with D perhaps being TRBD1 or TRBD2 (6 bases each). This CDR3 comprises 13 residues. CDR1 is SNHLY and CDR2 is FYNNEI in the germline V gene. Between the trimmed V and J ends, which lost 7 bases and 8 bases, there was a span of 14 bases. CDR3 sequence: CASNFGGVGELFF. In DNA form, the CDR3 reads TGTGCCAGCAATTTCGGGGGCGTGGGGGAGCTGTTTTTT.

This clone has just one count. This chain connects TRBV6-1 to TRBJ2-2; 12 bases fit TRBD2. This CDR3 has 14 amino acids. Germline V gene data show CDR1 as MNHNS and CDR2 as SASEGT. The ends lost 10 bases at V and 5 bases at J; junction bases unmatched: 5. The CDR3 sequence: CATGLAGRTGELFF. CDR3 nucleotide sequence: TGTGCCACCGGACTAGCGGGGCGAACCGGGGAGCTGTTTTTT.

This sequence joins TRBV5-4 and TRBJ2-5; D is perhaps TRBD1 (6 bases). V was clipped by 4 bases and J by 5 bases, with 18 bases between them. Germline values: CDR1 SGHNT, CDR2 YYREEE (reference sequence). The CDR3 has 15 residues. CDR3 in amino acids: CASSRGRGQGETQYF. CDR3 nucleotide sequence: TGTGCCAGCAGCCGTGGTCGCGGCCAGGGGGAGACCCAGTACTTC.

V gene TRBV7-2 combines with J gene TRBJ2-6; tentatively, D is TRBD1 (6 bases). V lost 5 bases, J lost 2 bases, and 10 bases lay in between. Germline V gene sequence: CDR1 SGHTA, CDR2 FQGNSA. There are 15 residues in the CDR3. CDR3 amino acids: CASSATGTGANVLTF. The DNA of the CDR3 is TGTGCCAGCAGCGCCACAGGGACTGGGGCCAACGTCCTGACTTTC.

The rearrangement uses TRBV5-1 and TRBJ2-1, with D possibly being TRBD2 (6 bases). Trimming shortened V by 0 bases and J by 10 bases, and 11 bases separated the two germline ends. The CDR3 contains 13 residues. The germline V gene has CDR1 SGHRS and CDR2 YFSETQ. Written as DNA, the CDR3 is TGCGCCAGCAGCTTGGGTGAGCTAGCGGAGCAGTTCTTC. This sequence encodes CASSLGELAEQFF.

Remarks on this clone: With only one base between it and a far larger clone, this is likely a read error. This sequence joins TRBV9 and TRBJ2-2; maybe TRBD2 (6 bases). Germline V lookup: CDR1 SGDLS, CDR2 YYNGEE. CDR3 length: 17 amino acids. CDR3 sequence (DNA): TGTGCCAGCAGCGTAGAAGGTGGACTCCGAGAGGGCGGGGAGCTGCTTTTT. Translating it yields CASSVEGGLREGGELLF.